Shown below are 25 T cell receptor beta chains from a single sample sequenced in a study of blood T cell repertoires in COVID-19. Clones were sequenced by immunoSEQ multiplex PCR, and TCRdb holds only the in-frame ones, with some missing. The top ten hold around 4.1% of the sample, which has approximately 250,000 clones, roughly four fifths seen once. The sequenced sample consisted of PBMCs or T cells enriched from blood (not recorded which). The receptors come from a man aged 25-40 years with acute COVID-19.

The chain uses TRBV28 and TRBJ1-4, with 7 bases aligning to TRBD1. This CDR3 region has 15 residues. Germline V lookup: CDR1 MDHEN, CDR2 SYDVKM. V lost 4 bases and J lost 8; bases outside the gene matches: 10. The CDR3 sequence is CASSSTSGQQEKLFF. CDR3 coding DNA: TGTGCCAGCAGTTCCACCTCGGGACAGCAGGAAAAACTGTTTTTT.

Only a few counts were recorded for this clone. The chain has TRBV19 and TRBJ2-2; perhaps TRBD2 as D (6 bases). V was cut by 5 bases and J by 4 bases, with 26 bases left in between. The CDR3 has 19 residues. Germline values: CDR1 LNHDA, CDR2 SQIVND (reference sequence). CDR3 sequence (DNA): TGTGCCAGTAGTGCAGTTAATTGGGTTCGGGGGTCGAGCACCGGGGAGCTGTTTTTT. Protein: CASSAVNWVRGSSTGELFF.

V is TRBV27 and J is TRBJ2-7; no clear D gene. From germline, CDR1 is MNHEY and CDR2 SMNVEV (reference sequence). The CDR3 is 11 amino acids. The ends were cut back, 10 bases at V and 4 bases at J, with 11 bases in the middle. The CDR3 nucleotides are TGTGCCACGAATGAGTTGTACGAGCAGTACGTC. Translating gives CATNELYEQYV.

This chain joins TRBV2 and TRBJ1-6; D unclear. Looked up from germline, CDR1 is SNHLY and CDR2 is FYNNEI. With 6 bases removed from V and 5 bases from J, the gap between germline ends came to 14 bases. The CDR3 consists of 15 residues. CDR3 in DNA: TGTGCCAGCAGCGACTCCGGGTTCAATAATTCACCCCTCCACTTT. Its protein product is CASSDSGFNNSPLHF. Full variable domain (outside the CDR3, taken from reference TRBV2 and TRBJ1-6): EPEVTQTPSHQVTQMGQEVILRCVPISNHLYFYWYRQILGQKVEFLVSFYNNEISEKSEIFDDQFSVERPDGSNFTLKIRSTKLEDSAMYFCASSDSGFNNSPLHFGNGTRLTVT.

This clone occurred once. The chain has TRBV11-2 and TRBJ1-1; D is possibly TRBD1 (6 bases). The V gene lost 1 base and the J gene lost 5 bases, with 11 bases spanning the gap. Germline V CDR1 and CDR2: SGHAT, FQNNGV. This CDR3 is built from 14 residues. Here the CDR3 reads CASSLAGGRTEAFF. CDR3 DNA: TGTGCCAGCAGCTTAGCGGGGGGCCGAACTGAAGCTTTCTTT.

This clone appeared once. This chain uses TRBV2 with TRBJ2-7; possibly TRBD2 for D (6 bases). The V gene lost 6 bases and the J gene lost 3 bases, with 6 bases spanning the gap. The CDR3 has 11 amino acids. Germline CDR1 is SNHLY and CDR2 is FYNNEI. In nucleotides, the CDR3 is TGTGCCAGCAGCGGGAGCTACGAGCAGTACGTC. Residues: CASSGSYEQYV.

This chain joins TRBV11-2 and TRBJ1-2, with D unclear. The CDR3 runs to 14 residues. Trimming left V 2 bases short and J 8 bases short, with 15 bases between. Germline-derived CDR1 and CDR2 are SGHAT and FQNNGV. The CDR3 bases are TGTGCCAGCAGCTTATCAGCTCGGGAAGGGGGCTACACCTTC. This codes for CASSLSAREGGYTF.

The chain carries TRBV19 and TRBJ1-4; D remains unclear. Germline-derived CDR1 and CDR2 are LNHDA and SQIVND (reference sequence). This CDR3 comprises 13 residues. Trimming left V 5 bases short and J 4 bases short, with 8 bases between. CDR3 protein: CASSGQVNEKLFF. The CDR3 region has the DNA TGTGCCAGTAGTGGGCAGGTTAATGAAAAACTGTTTTTT. Combining the CDR3 with reference TRBV19 and TRBJ1-4 gives the whole variable domain DGGITQSPKYLFRKEGQNVTLSCEQNLNHDAMYWYRQDPGQGLRLIYYSQIVNDFQKGDIAEGYSVSREKKESFPLTVTSAQKNPTAFYLCASSGQVNEKLFFGSGTQLSVL.

This chain connects TRBV6-6 to TRBJ1-2; 9 bases fit TRBD1. CDR3 size: 14 residues. V lost 2 bases and J lost 4; bases outside the gene matches: 2. The germline gives CDR1 MNHNY, CDR2 SVGAGI (reference sequence). CDR3 loop: CASSYGQGPYGYTF. The CDR3 nucleotides read TGTGCCAGCAGTTACGGACAGGGGCCCTATGGCTACACCTTC.

This chain links TRBV4-3 with TRBJ2-1; TRBD2 might be the D (7 bases). Germline V CDR1 and CDR2: LGHNA, YSLEER. The V and J ends lost 1 base and 8 bases respectively, with 18 bases between them. CDR3 length: 16 amino acids. CDR3 in DNA: TGCGCCAGCAGCCAAGGGGGGGGCCCCGGGGGCTATGAGCAGTTCTTC. This codes for CASSQGGGPGGYEQFF.

The gene calls are TRBV27 and TRBJ1-1, with no clear D. CDR1 is MNHEY and CDR2 is SMNVEV in the germline V gene (reference sequence). This CDR3 region has 14 residues. The V end lost 1 base, the J end lost 1 base, and 7 bases lay between the germline ends. The CDR3 protein is CASSLFAGNTEAFF. The CDR3 region has the DNA TGTGCCAGCAGTTTATTTGCAGGGAACACTGAAGCTTTCTTT.

The rearrangement links TRBV2 to TRBJ2-5; 10 bases match TRBD1. This CDR3 is 14 amino acids long. Germline CDR1 is SNHLY and CDR2 is FYNNEI. After removal of 7 bases from V and 2 bases from J, the junction contained 4 bases not matched to a gene. Here the CDR3 reads CASTQGQGQETQYF. The CDR3 DNA sequence: TGTGCCAGCACCCAGGGACAGGGGCAAGAGACCCAGTACTTC.

The V gene is TRBV6-5, the J gene TRBJ1-5; D is unclear. Germline CDR1 MNHEY, CDR2 SVGAGI. The CDR3 is 14 amino acids. Trimming took 7 bases from V and 0 from J, leaving 10 bases between them. CDR3 loop: CASNLGDSNQPQHF. The CDR3, as DNA: TGTGCCAGCAACCTCGGAGATAGCAATCAGCCCCAGCATTTT.

This clone appeared a single time. This rearrangement joins TRBV7-2 to TRBJ1-2; D call uncertain. CDR1 is SGHTA and CDR2 is FQGNSA in the germline V gene. The CDR3 consists of 15 residues. V lost 3 bases to trimming and J lost 1 base, with 12 bases between them. The CDR3 DNA sequence: TGTGCCAGCAGCTTGTCTGGGAGGGTTAACTATGGCTACACCTTC. Encoded protein: CASSLSGRVNYGYTF.

The chain carries TRBV28 and TRBJ2-2; D perhaps matches TRBD2 (5 bases). CDR1 is MDHEN and CDR2 is SYDVKM in the germline V gene. Trimming took off 5 bases at V and 4 bases at J, with 14 bases between the two ends. This CDR3 has 15 amino acids. The CDR3, as DNA: TGTGCCAGCAGTCTCCGGGGAACCTTCACCGGGGAGCTGTTTTTT. This translates into CASSLRGTFTGELFF.

The chain uses TRBV7-2 and TRBJ1-6; possibly TRBD1 for D (6 bases). Germline assignment: CDR1 SGHTA and CDR2 FQGNSA. V was clipped by 5 bases and J by 0 bases, with 11 bases between them. The length of the CDR3 is 16 residues. CDR3 sequence reads: CASSPRTVSYNSPLHF. The CDR3 bases are TGTGCCAGCAGCCCCCGGACAGTCTCCTATAATTCACCCCTCCACTTT.

The rearrangement uses TRBV6-5 and TRBJ2-5; 7 bases are shared with TRBD2. From germline, CDR1 is MNHEY and CDR2 SVGAGI. V lost 2 bases and J lost 4; bases outside the gene matches: 4. This CDR3 has 14 amino acids. The DNA for the CDR3 is TGTGCCAGCAGTTACCGGGGGGAGAGAGAGACCCAGTACTTC. This translates into CASSYRGERETQYF.

This clone was seen a single time. The chain joins TRBV6-5 to TRBJ1-4; D is undetermined. Trimming removed 5 bases from V and 8 bases from J, with 15 bases in between. Germline lookup yields CDR1 MNHEY and CDR2 SVGAGI. The CDR3 contains 14 residues. The CDR3 DNA reads as TGTGCCAGCAGTCTGCTGGGAGCAGACGAAAAACTGTTTTTT. Translating gives CASSLLGADEKLFF.

The chain links TRBV9 to TRBJ2-5; 9 nucleotides align to TRBD2. CDR3 length equals 14 residues. Germline CDR1 and CDR2: SGDLS and YYNGEE. J lost 3 bases, V lost 5 bases, and 5 bases had no gene match. As DNA, the CDR3 is TGTGCCAGCAGTCTAGCGGGAAGAGAAGAGACCCAGTACTTC. This encodes CASSLAGREETQYF.

A few counts support this clone. The CDR3 sequence is CASSLAVQTQYF. The CDR3, as DNA: TGTGCCAGCAGTTTGGCAGTACAGACCCAGTACTTC. The gene calls are TRBV28 and TRBJ2-5; D gene uncertain. CDR3 length equals 12 residues. Germline CDR1 is MDHEN and CDR2 is SYDVKM. The V and J ends lost 3 bases and 6 bases respectively, with 8 bases between them.

The chain is built from TRBV6-2 or TRBV6-3 and TRBJ1-2; TRBD1 might be the D (5 bases). Germline V lookup: CDR1 MNHEY, CDR2 SVGEGT. Trimming stripped 2 bases from V and 4 bases from J, with 14 bases between. This CDR3 has 15 residues. CDR3 DNA sequence: TGTGCCAGCAGTTACCTTTTCGATGACAGCTATGGCTACACCTTC. Protein sequence: CASSYLFDDSYGYTF.

The chain combines TRBV6-5 with TRBJ1-2; D ambiguous. With 4 bases removed from V and 4 bases from J, the gap between germline ends came to 16 bases. The length of the CDR3 is 15 residues. Germline V gene lookup returns CDR1 MNHEY and CDR2 SVGAGI. The CDR3 bases are TGTGCCAGCAGTTCCGCCAGAAGAACCAGCTATGGCTACACCTTC. Protein product: CASSSARRTSYGYTF.

CDR3 amino acids: CASSPSTGIGEQYV. The DNA of the CDR3 is TGTGCCAGCTCACCGTCGACAGGGATCGGCGAGCAGTACGTC. The chain couples TRBV18 to TRBJ2-7; 7 bases match TRBD1. Germline values: CDR1 KGHSH, CDR2 LQKENI. This CDR3 comprises 14 residues. Trimming took 3 bases from V and 6 from J; bases not matched to a gene: 8.

This clone was recorded only once. The chain has TRBV5-1 and TRBJ1-4, with a possible D match to TRBD1 (5 bases). The V end lost 0 bases, the J end lost 5 bases, and 11 bases lay between the germline ends. This CDR3 comprises 15 residues. CDR1 is SGHRS and CDR2 is YFSETQ in the germline V gene. CDR3 DNA sequence: TGCGCCAGCAGCTTGGACGACAGAAGCAATGAAAAACTGTTTTTT. Amino acid sequence: CASSLDDRSNEKLFF.

This clone has only one observation. The chain combines TRBV25-1 with TRBJ1-5; 8 nucleotides line up with TRBD1. Germline CDR1 is MGHDK and CDR2 is SYGVNS. Trimming removed 2 bases from V and 3 bases from J; junction bases left unmatched: 6. CDR3 length: 16 residues. The CDR3 coding sequence is TGTGCCAGCAGTGAACCCGACAGGGGTTTCAATCAGCCCCAGCATTTT. It codes for CASSEPDRGFNQPQHF.